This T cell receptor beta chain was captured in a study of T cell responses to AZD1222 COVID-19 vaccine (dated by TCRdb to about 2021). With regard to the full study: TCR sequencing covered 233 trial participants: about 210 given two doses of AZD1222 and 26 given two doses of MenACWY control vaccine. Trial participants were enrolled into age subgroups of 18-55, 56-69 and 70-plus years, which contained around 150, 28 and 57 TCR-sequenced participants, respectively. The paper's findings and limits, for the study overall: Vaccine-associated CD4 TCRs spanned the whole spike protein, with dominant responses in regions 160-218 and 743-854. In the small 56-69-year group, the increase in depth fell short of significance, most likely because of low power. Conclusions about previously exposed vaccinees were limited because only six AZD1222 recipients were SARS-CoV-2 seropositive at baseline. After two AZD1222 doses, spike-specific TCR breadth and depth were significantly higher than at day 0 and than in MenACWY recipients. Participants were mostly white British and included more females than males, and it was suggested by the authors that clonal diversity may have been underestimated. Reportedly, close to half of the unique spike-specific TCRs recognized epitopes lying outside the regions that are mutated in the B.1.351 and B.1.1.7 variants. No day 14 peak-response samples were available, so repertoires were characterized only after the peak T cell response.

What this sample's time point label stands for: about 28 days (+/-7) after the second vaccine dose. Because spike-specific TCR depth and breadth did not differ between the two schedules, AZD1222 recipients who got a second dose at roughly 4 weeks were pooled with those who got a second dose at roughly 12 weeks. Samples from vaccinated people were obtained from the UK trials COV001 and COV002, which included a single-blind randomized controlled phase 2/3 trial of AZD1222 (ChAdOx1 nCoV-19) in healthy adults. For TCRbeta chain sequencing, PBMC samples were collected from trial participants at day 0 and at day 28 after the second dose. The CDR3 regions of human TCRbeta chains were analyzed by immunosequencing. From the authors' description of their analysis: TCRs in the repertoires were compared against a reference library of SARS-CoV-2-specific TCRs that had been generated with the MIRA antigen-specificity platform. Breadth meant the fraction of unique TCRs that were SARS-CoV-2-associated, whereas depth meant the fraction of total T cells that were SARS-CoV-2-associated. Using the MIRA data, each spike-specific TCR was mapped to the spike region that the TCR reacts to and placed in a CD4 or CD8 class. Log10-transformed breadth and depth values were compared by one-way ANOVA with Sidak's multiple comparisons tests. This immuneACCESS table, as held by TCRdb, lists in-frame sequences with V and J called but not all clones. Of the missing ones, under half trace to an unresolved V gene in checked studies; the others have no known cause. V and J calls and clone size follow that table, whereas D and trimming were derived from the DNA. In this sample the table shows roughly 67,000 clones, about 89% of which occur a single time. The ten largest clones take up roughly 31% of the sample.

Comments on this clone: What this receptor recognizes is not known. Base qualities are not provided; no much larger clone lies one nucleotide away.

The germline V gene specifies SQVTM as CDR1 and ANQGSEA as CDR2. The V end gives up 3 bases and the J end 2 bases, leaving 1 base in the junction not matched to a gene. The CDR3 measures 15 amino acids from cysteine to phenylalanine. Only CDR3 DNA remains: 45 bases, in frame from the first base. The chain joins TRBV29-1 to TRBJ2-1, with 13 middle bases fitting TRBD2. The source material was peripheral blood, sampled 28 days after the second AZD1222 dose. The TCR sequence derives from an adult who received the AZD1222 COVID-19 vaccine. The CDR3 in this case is CSVEGLAGTYNEQFF. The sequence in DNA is TGCAGCGTTGAGGGACTAGCGGGAACCTACAATGAGCAGTTCTTC.